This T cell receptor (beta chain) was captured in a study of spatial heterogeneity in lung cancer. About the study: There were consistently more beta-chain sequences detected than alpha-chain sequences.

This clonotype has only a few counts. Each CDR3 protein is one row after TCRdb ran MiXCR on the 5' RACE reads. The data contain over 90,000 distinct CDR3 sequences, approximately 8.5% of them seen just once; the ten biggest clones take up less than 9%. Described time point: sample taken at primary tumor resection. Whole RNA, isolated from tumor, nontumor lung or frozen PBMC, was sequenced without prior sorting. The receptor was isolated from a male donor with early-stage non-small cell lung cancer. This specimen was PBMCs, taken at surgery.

The CDR3 nucleotides read TGCGCCAGCAGCACGACAGGACAGGGTCTCTACGAGCAGTACTTC. This sequence encodes CASSTTGQGLYEQYF. The V gene is TRBV5-1, the J gene TRBJ2-7, with 8 bases aligning to TRBD1. V lost 4 bases to trimming and J lost 3 bases; unmatched junction nucleotides: 9. CDR1 and CDR2 from the germline V gene are SGHRS and YFSETQ. The CDR3 spans 15 residues.